A single T cell receptor beta chain is shown here with its context. No antigen is known for it. Naive CD8 cells lacked CD45RO and underwent positive selection for CCR7, leaving out terminally differentiated effector memory CD45RA+ cells. These data originate in a study of shared clonotypes between healthy human individuals. Study results and caveats: Sampling included only blood; tissue repertoires likely differ. Shared across a few donors were around 5% of the naive CD4 clonotypes.

The J segment lost 11 bases and the V segment lost 5 bases, leaving 6 bases of the junction unmatched. This CDR3 has 12 residues. CDR1 and CDR2 (germline): SGHVS, FNYEAQ. The assay was carried out at the deep level. The table came from immunoSEQ multiplex PCR; TCRdb's copy has only in-frame clones and leaves some out. The profile shows about 2 million clones, roughly 95% of them singletons. Sequenced input: naive CD8+ T cells sorted from blood. This clonotype was sampled from a man younger than 35 in good health. The rearrangement joins TRBV7-6 to TRBJ1-1; 9 bases agree with TRBD1. The chain's CDR3 is CASSQGQGAAFF. The CDR3 DNA reads as TGTGCCAGCAGCCAGGGACAGGGTGCGGCTTTCTTT.